The 13 T cell receptor beta chains below all came from one sample that was sequenced in a study of cytomegalovirus exposure and HLA in healthy donors. The repertoire was sequenced with immunoSEQ multiplex PCR; TCRdb's copy has only in-frame clones and lacks some. The sample gives about 160,000 clones, roughly 80% of which show up once; 2% to 2.5% is in the top ten. Specimen: PBMCs. These receptors came from a young man in good health and CMV-seropositive.

This clone was observed a few times. The chain carries TRBV6-5 and TRBJ1-6, with a possible D match to TRBD1 (6 bases). V gave up 0 bases and J gave up 7 bases, with 10 bases separating them. The germline V gene has CDR1 MNHEY and CDR2 SVGAGI. CDR3 length: 15 amino acids. This CDR3 is CASSYSKQGNSPLHF. CDR3 DNA: TGTGCCAGCAGTTACTCGAAGCAGGGGAATTCACCCCTCCACTTT.

The chain carries TRBV6-5 and TRBJ2-2; 7 nucleotides agree with TRBD2. The V gene's germline CDR1 is MNHEY and CDR2 SVGAGI. The CDR3 has 15 residues. Trimming at V came to 0 bases and at J to 6 bases, leaving 4 bases not matched to a gene. CDR3 DNA: TGTGCCAGCAGTTACTCGTGGGGAGGGGCCGGGGAGCTGTTTTTT. It encodes CASSYSWGGAGELFF.

The table lists this clone with a count of one. CDR3 residues: CASSQDQGTYEQYF. In DNA form, the CDR3 reads TGTGCCAGCAGCCAAGATCAGGGTACCTACGAGCAGTACTTC. The chain has TRBV4-2 and TRBJ2-5, with TRBD1 as a possible D gene (5 bases). TRBJ2-7 matches the DNA end more closely, so the J call is doubtful. The CDR3 is 14 residues long. Germline-derived CDR1 and CDR2 are LGHNA and YNFKEQ.

The chain couples TRBV30 to TRBJ2-4; 9 nucleotides align to TRBD2. The germline V gene has CDR1 GTSNPN and CDR2 SVGIG (reference sequence). With V trimmed by 5 bases and J by 8 bases, 16 bases remained unmatched. This CDR3 is built from 16 residues. The CDR3 loop reads CAWSRNPSGAWYIQYF. The CDR3 DNA sequence: TGTGCCTGGTCCCGGAATCCTAGCGGGGCGTGGTACATTCAGTACTTC.

The genes are TRBV6-5 and TRBJ1-1; the match to TRBD1 covers 8 bases. Germline CDR1 MNHEY, CDR2 SVGAGI. V dropped 0 bases and J dropped 4; count of bases not matched to a gene: 4. The CDR3 loop spans 15 amino acids. CDR3 loop: CASSYSGQGSTEAFF. The CDR3 nucleotides read TGTGCCAGCAGTTACTCCGGACAGGGAAGCACTGAAGCTTTCTTT.

This clone showed up just once. The chain combines TRBV9 with TRBJ2-2; 8 positions agree with TRBD1. The CDR3 is made up of 16 amino acids. V trimming: 2 bases; J trimming: 4 bases; junction bases outside the gene matches: 7. Germline CDR1 is SGDLS and CDR2 is YYNGEE. The CDR3 nucleotides are TGTGCCAGCAGCGTCCCCAGGGGGCGGATCACCGGGGAGCTGTTTTTT. It codes for CASSVPRGRITGELFF.

V and J are TRBV6-6 and TRBJ2-2; possibly TRBD2 for D (6 bases). Trimming left V 5 bases short and J 7 bases short, with 20 bases between. Germline CDR1 MNHNY, CDR2 SVGAGI (reference sequence). The CDR3 has 16 amino acids. In DNA, the CDR3 is TGTGCCAGCAGTAGCCCCGGGACTGGGGCGATCGGGGAGCTGTTTTTT. The encoded protein is CASSSPGTGAIGELFF.

The V and J genes are TRBV5-4 and TRBJ1-1, with 9 bases matching TRBD1. The CDR3 length is 15 residues. V was clipped by 4 bases and J by 5 bases; unmatched bases: 9. Germline lookup yields CDR1 SGHNT and CDR2 YYREEE (reference sequence). For the CDR3, the DNA is TGTGCCAGCAGCCCACCCGGGACAGGGTTTACTGAAGCTTTCTTT. Amino acids: CASSPPGTGFTEAFF.

V is TRBV27 and J is TRBJ1-6, with a weak D call TRBD1 (5 bases). V lost 3 bases, J lost 3 bases, and 9 bases lay in between. The CDR3 loop spans 15 amino acids. Germline CDR1 is MNHEY and CDR2 is SMNVEV (reference sequence). This chain's CDR3 is CASSFQGYYNSPLHF. The CDR3 DNA reads TGTGCCAGCAGTTTTCAGGGTTACTATAATTCACCCCTCCACTTT.

This clone was counted a few times. V gene TRBV7-8 combines with J gene TRBJ1-2; tentative D call: TRBD1 (6 bases). The V end lost 5 bases, the J end lost 8 bases, and 15 bases lay between the germline ends. This CDR3 is 13 amino acids long. Germline CDR1 reads SGHVS; CDR2 reads FQNEAQ. The CDR3 bases are TGTGCCAGCAGCCCAGCCAGGGGCGGCGGCTACACCTTC. Amino acid sequence: CASSPARGGGYTF.

CDR3 amino acids: CASSLSSGGTDTQYF. The CDR3 region has the DNA TGTGCCAGCTCACTATCTAGCGGGGGCACAGATACGCAGTATTTT. The J gene is TRBJ2-3, the V gene TRBV18, with 9 bases aligning to TRBD2. Germline values: CDR1 KGHSH, CDR2 LQKENI. With V trimmed by 4 bases and J by 1 base, 3 bases remained unmatched. This CDR3 contains 15 residues.

V gene TRBV5-4 combines with J gene TRBJ1-6, with 10 bases aligning to TRBD1. In germline, CDR1 is SGHNT, CDR2 YYREEE (reference sequence). The junction had 3 bases not matched to a gene; V was cut back by 2 bases and J by 7 bases. This CDR3 has 15 residues. The CDR3: CASSFPGQGNSPLHF. The CDR3 coding sequence is TGTGCCAGCAGCTTTCCGGGACAGGGGAATTCACCCCTCCACTTT.

Only one count was recorded for this clone. This chain joins TRBV9 and TRBJ2-7; no definite D call. V shed 0 bases and J shed 3 bases, with 13 bases lying between them. Germline CDR1 and CDR2: SGDLS and YYNGEE. CDR3 size: 15 residues. This CDR3 reads CASSVGLIKSYEQYF. In nucleotides, the CDR3 is TGTGCCAGCAGCGTAGGTCTCATTAAGAGCTACGAGCAGTACTTC. The variable domain in full, with the rest retrieved from reference TRBV9 and TRBJ2-7, is DSGVTQTPKHLITATGQRVTLRCSPRSGDLSVYWYQQSLDQGLQFLIQYYNGEERAKGNILERFSAQQFPDLHSELNLSSLELGDSALYFCASSVGLIKSYEQYFGPGTRLTVT.